These 20 T cell receptor beta chains originate from one sample sequenced in a study of blood T cells in healthy people across ages. A J-beta primer mix and a sample-barcoded 5' primer were used in a second PCR of roughly 7 to 12 cycles. TCRdb fed the 5' RACE reads into MiXCR, producing one record per CDR3 protein. The sample comprises more than 1.4 million distinct CDR3 sequences, around 39% of which are singletons, and around 8% rests with the top ten. Sequenced material: blood. The receptors here all came from a woman younger than 35 in good health.

This clonotype was seen a handful of times. The chain couples TRBV4-1 to TRBJ2-7; no definite D call. V was cut by 1 base and J by 2 bases, with 6 bases left in between. The CDR3 is 13 residues long. Germline V CDR1 and CDR2: MGHRA, YSYEKL. CDR3 in DNA: TGCGCCAGCAGCCAAGTTGAGACCTACGAGCAGTACTTC. Protein product: CASSQVETYEQYF.

In nucleotides, the CDR3 is TGCAGTTCAGTGGGGGGCTATGGCTACACCTTC. Its translation: CSSVGGYGYTF. V and J are TRBV20-1 and TRBJ1-2; D might be TRBD1 (5 bases). The germline V gene has CDR1 DFQATT and CDR2 SNEGSKA (reference sequence). The CDR3 totals 11 residues. Trimming took off 8 bases at V and 4 bases at J, with 11 bases between the two ends.

In nucleotides, the CDR3 is TGCAGTGCTGCCTTCGGGGGGACTAACTATGGCTACACCTTC. It codes for CSAAFGGTNYGYTF. The V call is TRBV20-1, the J call TRBJ1-2; tentative D call: TRBD1 (5 bases). The CDR3 is 14 amino acids. Trimming left V 5 bases short and J 0 bases short, with 13 bases between. Germline V gene lookup returns CDR1 DFQATT and CDR2 SNEGSKA (reference sequence).

The chain uses TRBV30 and TRBJ2-7; TRBD2 might be the D (6 bases). V was clipped by 1 base and J by 1 base, with 8 bases between them. The length of the CDR3 is 13 residues. Germline CDR1 is GTSNPN and CDR2 is SVGIG (reference sequence). CDR3 sequence reads: CAWSGRDSYEQYF. The CDR3 coding sequence is TGTGCCTGGAGTGGGCGGGATTCCTACGAGCAGTACTTC.

This clonotype was detected only a few times. V usage is TRBV2 and J usage is TRBJ2-3; no clear D gene. The CDR3 loop spans 11 amino acids. Germline V gives CDR1 SNHLY, CDR2 FYNNEI. The ends were cut back, 6 bases at V and 7 bases at J, with 8 bases in the middle. The CDR3 DNA reads TGTGCCAGCAGGGAGAGAAATACGCAGTATTTT. It yields the protein CASRERNTQYF.

This clonotype was seen a few times. The CDR3, as DNA: TGTGCCAGCAGCCAATTCGTCCCGGCCCCAGATACGCAGTATTTT. Encoded protein: CASSQFVPAPDTQYF. The chain carries TRBV3-1 and TRBJ2-3; the D is unclear. Germline CDR1 is LGHDT and CDR2 is YNNKEL (reference sequence). V lost 2 bases and J lost 4, with 13 bases in between. CDR3 length equals 15 residues.

The chain carries TRBV7-2 and TRBJ2-2, with 7 bases matching TRBD2. V lost 5 bases to trimming and J lost 3 bases; unmatched junction nucleotides: 6. The length of the CDR3 is 15 residues. Germline loops: CDR1 SGHTA, CDR2 FQGNSA. CDR3 bases: TGTGCCAGCAGCCTGGAGCGGGGCCACACCGGGGAGCTGTTTTTT. Encoded protein: CASSLERGHTGELFF.

V gene TRBV20-1 combines with J gene TRBJ2-7; 10 bases are a match to TRBD2. The CDR3 consists of 16 residues. Trimming cost V 2 bases and J 7 bases; bases outside gene matches: 14. Germline values: CDR1 DFQATT, CDR2 SNEGSKA (reference sequence). The CDR3 sequence: CSARLRLAGPIDEQYF. DNA of the CDR3: TGCAGTGCTAGATTGAGACTAGCGGGTCCCATTGATGAGCAGTACTTC.

This clonotype was seen more than once but under ten times. V gene TRBV3-1 combines with J gene TRBJ1-2; TRBD1 is a possible D gene (6 bases). Germline V gene sequence: CDR1 LGHDT, CDR2 YNNKEL (reference sequence). The V end was cut by 1 base, the J end by 4 bases, with 13 bases between. This CDR3 has 15 amino acids. CDR3 in amino acids: CASSQVGAPTYGYTF. The CDR3 DNA is TGTGCCAGCAGCCAAGTGGGGGCCCCTACCTATGGCTACACCTTC.

This sequence joins TRBV3-1 and TRBJ1-5; 9 bases map to TRBD1. Per the germline V gene, CDR1 is LGHDT and CDR2 is YNNKEL (reference sequence). V gave up 3 bases and J gave up 6 bases; unmatched junction bases: 9. The CDR3 has 16 amino acids. The CDR3 DNA reads TGTGCCAGCAGCCAGGGACCGGGACAGGGAGGTCAGCCCCAGCATTTT. This translates into CASSQGPGQGGQPQHF.

About this clonotype itself: As the CDR3 is not closed by the conserved phenylalanine or tryptophan, this likely results from a read error. The J gene is TRBJ2-1, the V gene TRBV11-3, with D perhaps matching TRBD1 (8 bases). The J call may be mistaken, given a closer DNA end match to TRBJ2-7. This CDR3 comprises 15 residues. Germline CDR1 SGHNT, CDR2 YENEEA. The CDR3: CASSENRGDYNEQYS. The CDR3 bases are TGTGCCAGCAGCGAGAACAGGGGGGACTACAATGAGCAGTACTCC.

This clonotype was detected only a few times. The chain recombines TRBV12-3 or TRBV12-4 with TRBJ2-1, with TRBD2 matching 9 bases. CDR3 length: 15 residues. V shed 7 bases and J 2 bases; nucleotides not matched to a gene: 6. The CDR3 sequence is CASNEGLAPYNEQFF. The CDR3 coding sequence is TGTGCCAGCAACGAGGGACTAGCACCCTACAATGAGCAGTTCTTC.

This rearrangement joins TRBV6-1 to TRBJ2-7; no firm D call. Matching the DNA end better, TRBJ2-5 makes the J call doubtful. CDR1 is MNHNS, CDR2 SASEGT, per germline. CDR3 length: 15 amino acids. The CDR3 sequence: CASSEFAGSGETQYF. CDR3 sequence (DNA): TGTGCCAGCAGTGAGTTTGCCGGGTCCGGGGAGACCCAGTACTTC.

With respect to this clonotype: The junction differs from germline at one of its ends, possibly a read error. The chain has TRBV5-5 and TRBJ1-5; no clear D gene. Germline values: CDR1 SGHKS, CDR2 YYEKEE (reference sequence). The CDR3 is made up of 16 amino acids. This CDR3 reads CANSLSGISGKQPQHF. CDR3 in DNA: TGTGCCAACAGCCTATCCGGGATCTCGGGGAAACAGCCCCAGCATTTT.

The chain uses TRBV10-1 and TRBJ2-5; tentatively, D is TRBD1 or TRBD2 (5 bases each). The V gene's germline CDR1 is WNHNN and CDR2 SYGVQD (reference sequence). CDR3 length: 15 amino acids. Trimming removed 0 bases from V and 5 bases from J, with 13 bases in between. Here the CDR3 DNA reads TGCGCCAGCAGTGAGTCAGGGGCTAGCCGGGAGACCCAGTACTTC. As protein: CASSESGASRETQYF.

This clonotype was counted many times. V gene TRBV20-1 combines with J gene TRBJ2-6, with D possibly matching TRBD1 (5 bases). Germline loops: CDR1 DFQATT, CDR2 SNEGSKA (reference sequence). The CDR3 runs to 15 residues. Deletions cut 5 bases from V and 0 bases from J, with 11 bases between. CDR3 DNA: TGCAGTGCTCTTACAGGTGCCTCTGGGGCCAACGTCCTGACTTTC. Protein sequence: CSALTGASGANVLTF.

The V call is TRBV20-1, the J call TRBJ2-1, with a tentative D call TRBD1 (5 bases). The CDR3 sequence is 12 residues long. The ends were cut back, 3 bases at V and 5 bases at J, with 8 bases in the middle. Germline CDR1 is DFQATT and CDR2 is SNEGSKA (reference sequence). This CDR3 is CSARGLNNEQFF. The CDR3 nucleotides are TGCAGTGCTAGGGGGCTAAACAATGAGCAGTTCTTC.

This clonotype was observed a few times. CDR3 nucleotide sequence: TGTGCCAGCAGTTTAACCCAGGGGAGTGAGCAGTTCTTC. Its translation: CASSLTQGSEQFF. The V and J genes are TRBV6-5 and TRBJ2-1, with D possibly being TRBD1 (6 bases). Germline-derived CDR1 and CDR2 are MNHEY and SVGAGI. CDR3 length: 13 amino acids. V lost 4 bases to trimming and J lost 9 bases, with 13 bases between them.

This clonotype was detected only a few times. The chain employs TRBV9 and TRBJ2-3, with TRBD2 matching 12 bases. Germline V gene sequence: CDR1 SGDLS, CDR2 YYNGEE. The CDR3 is 18 residues long. J was trimmed by 3 bases and V by 3 bases; bases with no gene match: 11. CDR3 loop: CASSAHPTSGGATDTQYF. The CDR3 DNA follows: TGTGCCAGCAGCGCCCACCCGACTAGCGGGGGAGCTACAGATACGCAGTATTTT.

This sequence joins TRBV27 and TRBJ2-3; no definite D call. CDR1 is MNHEY, CDR2 SMNVEV, per germline (reference sequence). The germline V and J ends were trimmed by 6 bases and 2 bases, with 12 bases remaining between them. CDR3 length: 14 amino acids. CDR3 region: CASRLALSTDTQYF. CDR3 nucleotide sequence: TGTGCCAGCAGATTAGCCCTTTCCACAGATACGCAGTATTTT.